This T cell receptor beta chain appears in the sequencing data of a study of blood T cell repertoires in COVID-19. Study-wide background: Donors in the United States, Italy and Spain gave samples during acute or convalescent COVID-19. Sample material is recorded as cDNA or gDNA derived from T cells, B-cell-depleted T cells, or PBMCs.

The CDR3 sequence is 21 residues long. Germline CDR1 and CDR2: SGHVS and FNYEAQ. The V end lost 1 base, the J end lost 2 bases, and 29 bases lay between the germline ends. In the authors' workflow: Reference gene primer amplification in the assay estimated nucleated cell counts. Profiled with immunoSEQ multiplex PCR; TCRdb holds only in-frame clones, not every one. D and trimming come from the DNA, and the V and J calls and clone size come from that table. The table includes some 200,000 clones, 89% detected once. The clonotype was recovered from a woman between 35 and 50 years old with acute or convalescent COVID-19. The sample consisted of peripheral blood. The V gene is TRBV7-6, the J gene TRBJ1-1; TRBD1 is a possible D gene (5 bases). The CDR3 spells CASSLGVYRGSDQGLNTEAFF. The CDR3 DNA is TGTGCCAGCAGCTTAGGCGTGTATCGCGGTAGTGACCAGGGACTTAACACTGAAGCTTTCTTT.